A selection of T cell receptor beta chains follows, all from one sample in a study of cytomegalovirus exposure and HLA in healthy donors. Produced via immunoSEQ multiplex PCR; TCRdb's table is partial and in-frame only. The sample records fewer than 200,000 clones, approximately 79% being singletons. Source material: PBMCs. These TCRs come from a man aged 55 to 70 in good health and CMV-seronegative. Both conserved end residues are trimmed from each CDR3. The order of the fields is J gene, V gene, CDR3 protein.

J: .; V: TRBV19; CDR3: ASSNQGSYEQY
J: TRBJ2-7; V: TRBV4-2; CDR3: ASSQDRSGGSNEQY
J: TRBJ2-7; V: TRBV7-2; CDR3: ASSFRTSGTGEQY
J: TRBJ1-1; V: TRBV28; CDR3: ASSFRDRGREAF
J: TRBJ1-2; V: TRBV6-6; CDR3: ASSTPDRGKGGYT
J: TRBJ2-2; V: TRBV6-4; CDR3: ASSDSGWGRDTGELF
J: TRBJ2-1; V: TRBV18; CDR3: ASSPAGGRYNEQF
J: TRBJ2-1; V: TRBV10-3; CDR3: AISELAGESGLSSYNEQF
J: TRBJ2-1; V: TRBV19; CDR3: ASSQRGSSYNEQF
J: TRBJ1-4; V: TRBV10-3; CDR3: AISEGQDNEKLF
J: TRBJ2-7; V: TRBV5-8; CDR3: ASSYPSPRGADEQY
J: TRBJ1-6; V: TRBV9; CDR3: ASSVRDRGGSPLH
J: TRBJ2-5; V: TRBV19; CDR3: ASSIYGGGTQETQY
J: TRBJ1-2; V: TRBV5-1; CDR3: ASSLDPGQGNYGYT
J: TRBJ2-2; V: TRBV5-1; CDR3: ASSLAPGLAGGLTGELF
J: TRBJ2-7; V: TRBV7-9; CDR3: ASSSNQRVPYEQY
J: TRBJ2-3; V: TRBV7-5; CDR3: ARSLTRLAGETDTQY
J: TRBJ2-2; V: TRBV5-1; CDR3: ASSLTSGGAGRELF
J: TRBJ2-5; V: TRBV19; CDR3: ASSPQLAGGRETQY
J: .; V: TRBV5-1; CDR3: ASSSRAGVSSRPYEQY
J: TRBJ1-1; V: TRBV5-1; CDR3: ASSLVAGGNTEAF
J: TRBJ2-5; V: TRBV4-3; CDR3: ASSRQQGPETQY
J: TRBJ1-5; V: TRBV28; CDR3: ASTHYTGPGQPQH
J: TRBJ1-6; V: TRBV25-1; CDR3: ASSALGGNNSPLH
J: TRBJ2-7; V: TRBV11-2; CDR3: ASSPPSGSYEQY
J: TRBJ1-2; V: TRBV19; CDR3: ASSPDSAHVYGYT
J: TRBJ1-2; V: TRBV28; CDR3: ASSLGTGSNYGYT
J: TRBJ1-4; V: TRBV9; CDR3: ASSHWGRNEKLF
J: TRBJ2-3; V: TRBV30; CDR3: AWEIAGGRDTQY
J: TRBJ1-1; V: TRBV4-1; CDR3: ASSQDEATTEAF
J: TRBJ1-2; V: TRBV4-2; CDR3: ASSQPGQGSGGYT
J: TRBJ2-1; V: TRBV6-1; CDR3: ASEGGGRGNEQF
J: TRBJ2-2; V: TRBV29-1; CDR3: SVVPSGRGAPGELF
J: TRBJ1-6; V: TRBV27; CDR3: ASSSRWTGNSPLH
J: TRBJ1-3; V: TRBV27; CDR3: ASSLDRRAGNTIY
J: TRBJ2-1; V: TRBV29-1; CDR3: SVDGTASERSV
J: TRBJ2-7; V: TRBV5-1; CDR3: ASSLDRGESEQY
J: TRBJ2-5; V: TRBV29-1; CDR3: SVGGTAQETQY
J: TRBJ2-3; V: TRBV2; CDR3: ASSDPRGGPGDTQY
J: TRBJ1-1; V: TRBV2; CDR3: ASSGTGDTEAF
J: TRBJ1-3; V: TRBV4-3; CDR3: ASSQVGSGNTIY
J: TRBJ1-1; V: TRBV30; CDR3: AWSVHRNTEAF
J: TRBJ2-4; V: TRBV4-2; CDR3: ASSQELVAGAVWGAKNIQY
J: TRBJ2-5; V: TRBV29-1; CDR3: SVARETQY
J: TRBJ2-7; V: TRBV21-1; CDR3: ASSAWTRDEQY
J: TRBJ2-5; V: TRBV27; CDR3: ATQFNGQAVGTQY
J: TRBJ2-7; V: TRBV18; CDR3: ASSRRAGTGGDEQY
J: TRBJ2-7; V: TRBV10-1; CDR3: ASSEGTALPYEQY
J: TRBJ2-7; V: TRBV5-1; CDR3: ASSSLGSGGPYEQY
J: TRBJ2-3; V: TRBV27; CDR3: ASGLAGTDTQY
J: TRBJ1-1; V: TRBV6-1; CDR3: ASSFNSGFNTEAF
J: TRBJ2-1; V: TRBV7-3; CDR3: ASSLSSGSYNEQF
J: TRBJ1-3; V: TRBV5-3; CDR3: ARSPGQGAGNTIY
J: TRBJ2-6; V: TRBV6-5; CDR3: ASSYSATSGANVLT
J: TRBJ1-5; V: TRBV15; CDR3: ATSRDSRGQPQH
J: TRBJ2-1; V: TRBV6-4; CDR3: ASSDSAGSYNEQF